Here is one T cell receptor (beta chain) with its context. What this receptor recognizes is not known. No much larger clone exists at a distance of one base, and base qualities are not known. From the germline V gene, CDR1 is SGHDT and CDR2 is YYEEEE. The CDR3 numbers 18 residues from cysteine through phenylalanine. Only CDR3 DNA is held: 54 bases, read in frame from base 1. V sheds 0 bases and J sheds 1 base, leaving 19 bases between their ends. TCRbeta CDR3 regions were amplified from genomic DNA using the immunoSEQ Assay, a bias-controlled multiplex PCR. The authors processed their data as follows. Within the assay, amplification of reference gene primers was used to estimate how many nucleated cells each sample contained. To quantify the absolute abundance of each unique TCRbeta CDR3 rearrangement, sequence reads were collapsed and filtered. For each sample, productive Simpson clonality was calculated as the square root of Simpson's diversity index across productive rearrangements. What TCRdb holds here is the immuneACCESS table cut down to in-frame rearrangements. Part of the clones is not present; checked against another copy, under half of the missing clones reflect an unresolved V gene, and the others are unexplained. D and trimming come from the DNA, and the V and J calls and clone size come from that table. This sample is represented by roughly 190,000 clones; around 89% of them were singletons. The ten largest clones take up 5.5% to 7% of the sample.

These data are taken from a study of blood T cell repertoires in COVID-19 (dated by TCRdb to between 2020 and 2021). About the investigation overall: Samples from collaborators originated in the United States, Italy and Spain and spanned both the acute and convalescent phases of COVID-19. The prospective study material was composed of cDNA or gDNA derived from T cells, B-cell-depleted T cells, or PBMCs. The dataset comprised deeply sampled blood TCRbeta repertoires from subjects exposed to, actively infected with, or recovered from COVID-19. The repertoires were made available in a free public database intended to serve as a resource for research on the immune response to SARS-CoV-2. Samples were obtained from the ongoing ImmuneRACE study (first 160 participants) and from some 1,200 subjects provided by 6 global collaborators. The sample metadata nearly always contained a de-identified subject ID, COVID-19 status, age in years and sex. Where HLA class I and class II types were available, the types were taken from metadata supplied by the sample provider, not from assay-based typing. Points the paper makes about the study in general: The amount of clinical and demographic metadata varied by source and participant and was provided uncurated.

Whole blood was collected in K2EDTA tubes by collaborating institutions according to the institutions' own protocols. For TCRbeta analysis, collaborator samples were shipped as frozen whole blood, as isolated PBMCs, or as DNA extracted from either sample type. The rearrangement joined TRBV5-6 to TRBJ2-5, with an unclear D gene assignment. Specimen: peripheral blood. This TCR was recovered from a man aged 40-49 years with active or convalescent COVID-19. The CDR3 region: CASSLGTTRGRLQETQYF. The DNA sequence reads TGTGCCAGCAGCTTGGGAACTACCCGAGGAAGGCTCCAAGAGACCCAGTACTTC. Here the CDR3 is joined to the reference TRBV5-6 and TRBJ2-5 genes, and the full variable domain is: DAGVTQSPTHLIKTRGQQVTLRCSPKSGHDTVSWYQQALGQGPQFIFQYYEEEERQRGNFPDRFSGHQFPNYSSELNVNALLLGDSALYLCASSLGTTRGRLQETQYFGPGTRLLVL.